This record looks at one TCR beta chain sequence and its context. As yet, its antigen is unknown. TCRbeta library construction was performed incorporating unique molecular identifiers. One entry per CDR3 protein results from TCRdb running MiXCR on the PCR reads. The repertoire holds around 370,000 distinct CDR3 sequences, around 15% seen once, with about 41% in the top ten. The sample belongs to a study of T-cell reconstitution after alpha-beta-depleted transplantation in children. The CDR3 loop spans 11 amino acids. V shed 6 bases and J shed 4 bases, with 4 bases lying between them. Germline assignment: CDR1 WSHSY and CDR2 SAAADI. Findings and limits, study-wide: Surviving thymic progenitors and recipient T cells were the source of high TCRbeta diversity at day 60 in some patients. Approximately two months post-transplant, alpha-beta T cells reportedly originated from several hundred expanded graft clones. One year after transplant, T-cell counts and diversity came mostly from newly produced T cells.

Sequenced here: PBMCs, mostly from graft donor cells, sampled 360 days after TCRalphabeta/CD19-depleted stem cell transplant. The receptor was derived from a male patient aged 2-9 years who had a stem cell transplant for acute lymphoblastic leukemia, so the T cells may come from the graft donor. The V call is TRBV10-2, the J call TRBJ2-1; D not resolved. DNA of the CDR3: TGCGCCAGCAGACTTTACAATGAGCAGTTCTTC. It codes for CASRLYNEQFF.